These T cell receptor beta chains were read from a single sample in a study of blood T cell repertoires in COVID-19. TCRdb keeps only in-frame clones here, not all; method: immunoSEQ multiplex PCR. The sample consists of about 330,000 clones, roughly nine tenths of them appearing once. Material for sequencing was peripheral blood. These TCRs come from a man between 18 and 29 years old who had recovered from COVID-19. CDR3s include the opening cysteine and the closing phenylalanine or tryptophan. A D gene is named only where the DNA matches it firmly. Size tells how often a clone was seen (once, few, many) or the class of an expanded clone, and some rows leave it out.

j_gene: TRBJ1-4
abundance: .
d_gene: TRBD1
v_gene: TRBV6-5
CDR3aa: CASNQGGIGEEKLFF
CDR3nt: TGTGCCAGCAACCAAGGGGGCATCGGTGAGGAAAAACTGTTTTTT

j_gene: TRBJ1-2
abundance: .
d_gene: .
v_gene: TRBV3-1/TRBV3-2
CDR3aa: CASSQEGQVNGYTF
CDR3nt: TGTGCCAGCAGCCAAGAAGGTCAGGTTAATGGCTACACCTTC

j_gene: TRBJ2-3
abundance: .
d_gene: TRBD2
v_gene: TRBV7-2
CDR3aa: CASRTTYSLAGGQGDTQYF
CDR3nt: TGTGCCAGCAGGACTACGTACTCACTAGCGGGGGGGCAGGGAGATACGCAGTATTTT

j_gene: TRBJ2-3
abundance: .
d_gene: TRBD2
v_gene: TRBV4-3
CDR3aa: CASSQGVLAGGTDTQYF
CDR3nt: TGCGCCAGCAGCCAAGGGGTACTCGCGGGGGGCACAGATACGCAGTATTTT

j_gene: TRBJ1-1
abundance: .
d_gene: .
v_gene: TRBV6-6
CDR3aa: CASRATGPNTEAFF
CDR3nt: TGTGCCAGCAGGGCTACAGGACCGAACACTGAAGCTTTCTTT

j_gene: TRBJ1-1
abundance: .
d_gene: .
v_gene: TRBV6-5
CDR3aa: CASTKTGNTEAFF
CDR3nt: TGTGCCAGCACAAAAACAGGGAACACTGAAGCTTTCTTT

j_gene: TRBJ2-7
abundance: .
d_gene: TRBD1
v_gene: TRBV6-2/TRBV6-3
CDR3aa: CASSFPGQGTYEQYF
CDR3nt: TGTGCCAGCAGCTTCCCGGGACAGGGCACCTACGAGCAGTACTTC

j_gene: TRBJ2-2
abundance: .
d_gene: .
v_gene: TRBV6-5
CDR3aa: CASSSLTPLPGELFF
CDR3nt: TGTGCCAGCAGTAGCCTGACTCCGTTACCCGGGGAGCTGTTTTTT

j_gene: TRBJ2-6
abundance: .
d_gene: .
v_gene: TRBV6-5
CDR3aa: CASSGVPGANVLTF
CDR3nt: TGTGCCAGCAGCGGGGTGCCTGGGGCCAACGTCCTGACTTTC

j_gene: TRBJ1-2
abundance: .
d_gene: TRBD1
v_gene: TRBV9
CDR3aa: CASSVAPTGGNSGYTF
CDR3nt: TGTGCCAGCAGCGTAGCTCCGACAGGGGGCAACTCTGGCTACACCTTC

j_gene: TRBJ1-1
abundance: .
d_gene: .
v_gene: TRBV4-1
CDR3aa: CASSPMTGTIILEAFF
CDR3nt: TGCGCCAGCAGTCCTATGACCGGGACAATTATACTTGAAGCTTTCTTT

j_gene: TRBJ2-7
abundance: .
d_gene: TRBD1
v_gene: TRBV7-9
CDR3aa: CASSFDRVIYEQYF
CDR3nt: TGTGCCAGCAGCTTCGACAGGGTTATCTACGAGCAGTACTTC

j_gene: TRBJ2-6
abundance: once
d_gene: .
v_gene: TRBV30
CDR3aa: CAWSVGDGVGANVLTF
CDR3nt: TGTGCCTGGAGTGTGGGTGACGGGGTTGGGGCCAACGTCCTGACTTTC

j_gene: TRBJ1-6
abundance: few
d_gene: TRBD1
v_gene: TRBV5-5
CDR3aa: CASSKRTGGDSPLHF
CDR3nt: TGTGCCAGCAGCAAACGGACAGGGGGCGATTCACCCCTCCACTTT

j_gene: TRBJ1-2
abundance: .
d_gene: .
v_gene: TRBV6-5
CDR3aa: CASSSGQPFNYGYTF
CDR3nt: TGTGCCAGCAGTTCCGGACAGCCTTTCAACTATGGCTACACCTTC

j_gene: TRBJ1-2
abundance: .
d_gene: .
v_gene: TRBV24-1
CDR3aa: CATSSGRGDGYTF
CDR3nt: TGTGCCACCAGTAGTGGCAGGGGAGATGGCTACACCTTC

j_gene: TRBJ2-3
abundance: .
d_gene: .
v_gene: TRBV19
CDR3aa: CASSTGSSGDTQYF
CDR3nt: TGTGCCAGTAGTACAGGTAGTTCTGGAGATACGCAGTATTTT

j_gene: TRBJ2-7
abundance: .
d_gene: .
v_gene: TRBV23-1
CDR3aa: CASSHPKAADEQYF
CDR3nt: TGCGCCAGCAGCCACCCGAAGGCGGCAGACGAGCAGTACTTC

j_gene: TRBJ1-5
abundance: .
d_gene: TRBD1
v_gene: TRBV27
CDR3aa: CASSLTGGSTSNQPQHF
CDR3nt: TGTGCCAGCAGCTTAACAGGGGGCTCTACTAGCAATCAGCCCCAGCATTTT

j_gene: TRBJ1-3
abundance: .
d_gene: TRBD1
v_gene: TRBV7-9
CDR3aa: CASSLVSFRGSGNTIYF
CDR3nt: TGTGCCAGCAGCTTAGTTTCCTTCAGGGGGTCAGGAAACACCATATATTTT

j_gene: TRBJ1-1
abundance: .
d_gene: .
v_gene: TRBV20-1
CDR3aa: CSLQGVTEAFF
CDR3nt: TGCAGCTTACAGGGTGTCACTGAAGCTTTCTTT

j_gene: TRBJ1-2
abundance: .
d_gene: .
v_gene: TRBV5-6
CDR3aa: CASSLDQYGYTF
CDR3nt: TGTGCCAGCAGCTTGGACCAGTATGGCTACACCTTC

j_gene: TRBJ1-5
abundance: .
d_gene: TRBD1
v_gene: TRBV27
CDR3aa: CATRTGGLQSQPQHF
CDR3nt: TGTGCCACTCGGACAGGGGGCCTTCAGAGTCAGCCCCAGCATTTT

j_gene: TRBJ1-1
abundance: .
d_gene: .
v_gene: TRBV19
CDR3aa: CASSVGTPGDTEAFF
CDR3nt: TGTGCCAGTTCTGTCGGGACCCCAGGGGACACTGAAGCTTTCTTT

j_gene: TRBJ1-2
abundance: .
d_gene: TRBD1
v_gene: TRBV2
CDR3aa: CASMARGQGYGYTF
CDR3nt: TGTGCCAGCATGGCCAGGGGGCAAGGTTATGGCTACACCTTC

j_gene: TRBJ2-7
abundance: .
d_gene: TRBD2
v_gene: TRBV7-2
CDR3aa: CASSLAGLYEQYF
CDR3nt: TGTGCCAGCAGTCTAGCGGGACTCTACGAGCAGTACTTC

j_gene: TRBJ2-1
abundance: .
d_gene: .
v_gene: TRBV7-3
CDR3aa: CASSSLYSSYNEQFF
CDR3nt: TGTGCCAGCAGCTCCTTGTATAGCTCCTACAATGAGCAGTTCTTC

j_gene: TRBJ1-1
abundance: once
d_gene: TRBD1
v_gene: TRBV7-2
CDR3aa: CASSLGQGMNTEAFF
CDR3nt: TGTGCCAGCAGCTTAGGACAGGGTATGAACACTGAAGCTTTCTTT

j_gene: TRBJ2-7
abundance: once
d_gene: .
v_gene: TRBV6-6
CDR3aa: CASSGLLRDEQYF
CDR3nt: TGTGCCAGCAGCGGACTCCTGCGGGACGAGCAGTACTTC

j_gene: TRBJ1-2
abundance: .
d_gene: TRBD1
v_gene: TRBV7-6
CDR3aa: CASSPYTGGDGYTF
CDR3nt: TGTGCCAGCAGCCCTTATACAGGGGGCGATGGCTACACCTTC

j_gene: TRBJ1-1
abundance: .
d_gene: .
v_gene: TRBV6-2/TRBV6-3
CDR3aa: CASSYGEGRGSTEAFF
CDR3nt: TGTGCCAGCAGTTACGGAGAGGGCAGGGGTTCAACTGAAGCTTTCTTT

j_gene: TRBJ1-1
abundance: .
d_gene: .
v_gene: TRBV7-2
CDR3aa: CASSSGQNTEAFF
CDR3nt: TGTGCCAGCAGCTCGGGACAAAACACTGAAGCTTTCTTT

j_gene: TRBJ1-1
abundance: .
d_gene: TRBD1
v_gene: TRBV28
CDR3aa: CASSLDRGDGTEAFF
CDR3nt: TGTGCCAGCAGTTTGGACAGGGGTGATGGCACTGAAGCTTTCTTT

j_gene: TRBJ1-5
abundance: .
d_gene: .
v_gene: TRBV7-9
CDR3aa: CASSLSGAGQPQHF
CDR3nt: TGTGCCAGCAGCTTATCAGGGGCAGGCCAGCCCCAGCATTTT

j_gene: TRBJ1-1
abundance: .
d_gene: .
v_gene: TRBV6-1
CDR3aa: CASSDRQEEAFF
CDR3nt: TGTGCCAGCAGTGATAGGCAGGAAGAAGCTTTCTTT

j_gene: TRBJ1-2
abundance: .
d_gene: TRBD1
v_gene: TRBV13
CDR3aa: CASSPGGVRSYGYTF
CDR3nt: TGTGCCAGCAGCCCAGGGGGCGTAAGGAGCTATGGCTACACCTTC

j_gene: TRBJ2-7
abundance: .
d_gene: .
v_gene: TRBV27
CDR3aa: CASSLLSSSSPYEQYF
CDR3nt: TGTGCCAGCAGTTTATTATCTAGCAGTTCCCCCTACGAGCAGTACTTC

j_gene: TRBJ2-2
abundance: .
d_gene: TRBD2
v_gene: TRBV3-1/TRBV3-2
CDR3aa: CASSPNLGLAGGHTGELFF
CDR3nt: TGTGCCAGCAGCCCCAACCTCGGACTAGCGGGAGGTCACACCGGGGAGCTGTTTTTT

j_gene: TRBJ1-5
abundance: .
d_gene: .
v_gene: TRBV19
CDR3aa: CASSIEGQGTQPQHF
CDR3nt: TGTGCCAGTAGTATAGAGGGCCAGGGGACTCAGCCCCAGCATTTT

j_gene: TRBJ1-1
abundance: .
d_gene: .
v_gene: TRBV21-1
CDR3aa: CASSKSNGQPRSFEAFF
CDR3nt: TGTGCCAGCAGCAAATCCAATGGACAGCCCAGGAGTTTTGAAGCTTTCTTT